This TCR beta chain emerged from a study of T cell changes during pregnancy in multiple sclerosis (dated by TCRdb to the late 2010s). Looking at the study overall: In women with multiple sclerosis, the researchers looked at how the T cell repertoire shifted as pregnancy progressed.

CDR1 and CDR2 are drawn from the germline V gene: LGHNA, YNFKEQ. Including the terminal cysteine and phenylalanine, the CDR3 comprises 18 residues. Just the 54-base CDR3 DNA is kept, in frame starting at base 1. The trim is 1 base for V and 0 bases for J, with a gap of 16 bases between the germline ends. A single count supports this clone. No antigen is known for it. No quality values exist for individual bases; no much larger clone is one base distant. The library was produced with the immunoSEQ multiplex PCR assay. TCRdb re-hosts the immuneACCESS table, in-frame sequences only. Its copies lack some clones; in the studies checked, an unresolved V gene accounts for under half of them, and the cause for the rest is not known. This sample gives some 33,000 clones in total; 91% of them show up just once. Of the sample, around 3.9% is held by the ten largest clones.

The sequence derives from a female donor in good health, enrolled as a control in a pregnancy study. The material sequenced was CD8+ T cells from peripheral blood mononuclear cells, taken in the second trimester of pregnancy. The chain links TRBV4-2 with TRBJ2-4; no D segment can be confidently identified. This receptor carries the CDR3 CASSQVLGTLIAKNIQYF. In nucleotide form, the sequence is TGTGCCAGCAGCCAAGTACTGGGCACCTTAATAGCCAAAAACATTCAGTACTTC.